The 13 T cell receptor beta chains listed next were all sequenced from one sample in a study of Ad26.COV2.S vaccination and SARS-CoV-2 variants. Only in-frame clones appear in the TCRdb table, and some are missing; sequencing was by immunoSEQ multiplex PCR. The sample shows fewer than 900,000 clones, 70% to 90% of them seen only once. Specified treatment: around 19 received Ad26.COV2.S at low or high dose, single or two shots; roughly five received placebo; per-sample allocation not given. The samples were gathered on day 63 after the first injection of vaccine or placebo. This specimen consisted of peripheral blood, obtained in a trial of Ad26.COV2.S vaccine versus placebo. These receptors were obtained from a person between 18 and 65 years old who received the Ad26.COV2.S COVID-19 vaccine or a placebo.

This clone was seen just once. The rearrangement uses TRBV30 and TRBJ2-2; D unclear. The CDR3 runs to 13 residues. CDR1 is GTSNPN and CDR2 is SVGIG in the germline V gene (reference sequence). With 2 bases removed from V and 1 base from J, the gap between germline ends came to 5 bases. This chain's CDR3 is CAWSRENTGELFF. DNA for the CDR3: TGTGCCTGGAGTCGTGAGAACACCGGGGAGCTGTTTTTT.

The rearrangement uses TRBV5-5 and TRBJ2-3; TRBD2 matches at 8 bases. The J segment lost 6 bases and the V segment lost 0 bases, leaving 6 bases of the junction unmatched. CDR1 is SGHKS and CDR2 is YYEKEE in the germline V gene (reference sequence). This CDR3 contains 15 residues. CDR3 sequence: CASSLERGFRDTQYF. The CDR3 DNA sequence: TGTGCCAGCAGCTTGGAGCGGGGGTTCCGCGATACGCAGTATTTT.

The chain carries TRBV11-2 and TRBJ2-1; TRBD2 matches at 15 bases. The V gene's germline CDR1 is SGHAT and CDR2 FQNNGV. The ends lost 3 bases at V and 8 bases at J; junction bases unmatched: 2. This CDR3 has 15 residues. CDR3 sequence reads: CASSLGLAGGYEQFF. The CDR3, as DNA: TGTGCCAGCAGCTTGGGACTAGCGGGAGGCTATGAGCAGTTCTTC. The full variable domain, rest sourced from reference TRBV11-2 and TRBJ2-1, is EAGVAQSPRYKIIEKRQSVAFWCNPISGHATLYWYQQILGQGPKLLIQFQNNGVVDDSQLPKDRFSAERLKGVDSTLKIQPAKLEDSAVYLCASSLGLAGGYEQFFGPGTRLTVL.

The CDR3 DNA is TGCAGCGTTGAAGTTGATACCCCCGCCTACGAGCAGTACTTC. Translating it yields CSVEVDTPAYEQYF. This chain connects TRBV29-1 to TRBJ2-7; D unresolved. This CDR3 contains 14 residues. CDR1 SQVTM and CDR2 ANQGSEA come from the germline V gene. The ends were cut back, 1 base at V and 2 bases at J, with 12 bases in the middle.

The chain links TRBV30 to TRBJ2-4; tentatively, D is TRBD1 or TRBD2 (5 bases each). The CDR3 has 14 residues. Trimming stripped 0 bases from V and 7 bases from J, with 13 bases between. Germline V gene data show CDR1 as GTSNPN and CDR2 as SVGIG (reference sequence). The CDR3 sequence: CAWSVRGARNIQYF. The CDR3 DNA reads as TGTGCCTGGAGTGTTCGAGGGGCGCGGAACATTCAGTACTTC.

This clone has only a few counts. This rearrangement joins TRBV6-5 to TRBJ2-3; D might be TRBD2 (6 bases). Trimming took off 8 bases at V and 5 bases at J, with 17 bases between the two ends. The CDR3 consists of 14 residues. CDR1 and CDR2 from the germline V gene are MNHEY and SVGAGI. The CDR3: CASVLSGEVDTQYF. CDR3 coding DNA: TGTGCCAGCGTCCTCTCCGGGGAGGTAGATACGCAGTATTTT.

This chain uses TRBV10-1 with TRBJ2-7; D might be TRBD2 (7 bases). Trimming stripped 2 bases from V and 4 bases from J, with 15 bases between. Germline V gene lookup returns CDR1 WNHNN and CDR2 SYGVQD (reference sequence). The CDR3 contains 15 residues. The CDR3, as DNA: TGCGCCAGCAGTGAGGGGGGGGTAGGGGGATACGAGCAGTACTTC. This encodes CASSEGGVGGYEQYF.

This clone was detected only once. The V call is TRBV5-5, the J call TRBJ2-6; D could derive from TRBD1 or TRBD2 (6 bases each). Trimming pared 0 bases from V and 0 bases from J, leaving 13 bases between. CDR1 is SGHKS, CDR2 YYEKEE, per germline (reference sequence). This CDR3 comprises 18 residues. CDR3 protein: CASSLDPGARSGANVLTF. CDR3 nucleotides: TGTGCCAGCAGCTTGGATCCGGGGGCGCGCTCTGGGGCCAACGTCCTGACTTTC.

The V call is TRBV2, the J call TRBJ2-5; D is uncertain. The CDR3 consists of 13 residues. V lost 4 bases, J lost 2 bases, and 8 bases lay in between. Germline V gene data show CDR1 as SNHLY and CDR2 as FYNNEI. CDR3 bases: TGTGCCAGCAGTGTTTTAAGTCAAGAGACCCAGTACTTC. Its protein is CASSVLSQETQYF.

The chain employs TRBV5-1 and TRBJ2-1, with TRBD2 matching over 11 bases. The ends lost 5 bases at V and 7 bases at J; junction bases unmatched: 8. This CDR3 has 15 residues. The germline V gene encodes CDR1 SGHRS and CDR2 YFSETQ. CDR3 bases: TGCGCCAGCAGGGTAGCGGGAGGGCCGGGTAATGAGCAGTTCTTC. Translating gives CASRVAGGPGNEQFF.

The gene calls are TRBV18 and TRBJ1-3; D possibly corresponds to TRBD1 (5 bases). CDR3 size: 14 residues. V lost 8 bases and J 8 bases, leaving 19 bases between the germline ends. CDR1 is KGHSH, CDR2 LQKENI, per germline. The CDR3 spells CASKPGPTADTIYF. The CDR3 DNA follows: TGTGCCAGCAAACCGGGACCAACAGCCGACACCATATATTTT.

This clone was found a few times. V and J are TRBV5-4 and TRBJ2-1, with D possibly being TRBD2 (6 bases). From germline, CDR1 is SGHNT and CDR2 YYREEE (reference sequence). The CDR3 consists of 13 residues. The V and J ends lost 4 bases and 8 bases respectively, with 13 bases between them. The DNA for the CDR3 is TGTGCCAGCAGCAAGACTAGAATGGATGAGCAGTTCTTC. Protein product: CASSKTRMDEQFF.

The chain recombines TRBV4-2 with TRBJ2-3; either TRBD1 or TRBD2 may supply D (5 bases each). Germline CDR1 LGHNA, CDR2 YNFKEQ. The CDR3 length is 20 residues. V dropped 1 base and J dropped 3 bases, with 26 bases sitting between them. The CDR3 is CASSQVNFADSEGMTDTQYF. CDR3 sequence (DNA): TGTGCCAGCAGCCAAGTAAATTTCGCCGACAGTGAGGGTATGACAGATACGCAGTATTTT.